The TCR beta chain described here comes from a study of T cell responses to AZD1222 COVID-19 vaccine (dated by TCRdb to about 2021). About the investigation overall: TCR sequencing covered 230 to 250 trial participants: about 210 given two doses of AZD1222 and approximately 26 given two doses of MenACWY control vaccine. Trial participants were enrolled by age into subgroups of 18-55, 56-69 and 70-plus years, and about 150, 27 and 61 TCR-sequenced participants, respectively, were included in these subgroups.

The germline V gene encodes CDR1 SQVTM and CDR2 ANQGSEA. The junction carries 5 bases between V and J, which are trimmed by 0 bases and 3 bases respectively. Including cysteine and phenylalanine, the CDR3 has 12 amino acids. CDR3 DNA only is kept here, 36 bases in frame from base 1. The CDR3 regions of human TCRbeta chains were subjected to immunosequencing. The study's own analysis went as follows. Repertoire TCRs were matched against a reference library of SARS-CoV-2-specific TCRs generated with the MIRA antigen-specificity platform. Breadth was defined as the fraction of unique TCRs that were SARS-CoV-2-associated. Depth was defined as the fraction of total T cells that were SARS-CoV-2-associated. Each spike-specific TCR was assigned to its reactive spike region and to a CD4 or CD8 class using the MIRA data. Log10-transformed breadth and depth values were compared by one-way ANOVA with Sidak's multiple comparisons tests. TCRdb retrieved this table from immuneACCESS and kept in-frame rearrangements only. Not all clones are present; in checked studies, unresolved V genes account for under half, and no reason is known for the remainder. The V and J calls and clone size were taken over from that table, and D and trimming were inferred from the DNA. The sample records some 150,000 clones, about 88% of which are singletons. Clones ranked in the top ten supply around 3.1% of the sample.

Findings and caveats that apply to the study as a whole: Most participants were white British and females outnumbered males, and the authors suggested that clonal diversity may have been underestimated. In the small 56-69-year group, the increase in depth fell short of significance, most likely because of low power. Reportedly, almost half of the unique spike-specific TCRs recognized epitopes lying outside the regions that are mutated in the B.1.351 and B.1.1.7 variants. A significant rise in spike-specific TCR breadth and depth was observed after two AZD1222 doses relative to day 0 and relative to MenACWY recipients. The vaccine-associated CD4 TCRs covered the entire spike protein, and the dominant responses fell in regions 160-218 and 743-854. Because no day 14 peak-response samples were available, repertoires were characterized only after the peak T cell response. Conclusions about previously exposed vaccinees are limited, since just 5 or 6 AZD1222 recipients were seropositive for SARS-CoV-2 at baseline.

A note on this clone: Its antigen target is currently unknown. No much larger clone is present one base from it, and per-base qualities are unavailable.

The sample's time point label, decoded: about 28 days (+/-7) after the second vaccine dose. AZD1222 recipients with second doses at about 4 weeks or about 12 weeks were pooled, because spike-specific TCR depth and breadth did not differ between schedules. Vaccinee samples were obtained from the UK trials COV001 and COV002, which included a single-blind randomized controlled phase 2/3 trial of AZD1222 (ChAdOx1 nCoV-19) in healthy adults. For TCRbeta chain sequencing, PBMC samples from trial participants were taken at day 0 and at day 28 after the second dose. Recombination joined TRBV29-1 with TRBJ1-1; the D gene is unclear. The sequence was obtained from an adult who received the AZD1222 COVID-19 vaccine. The sequencing used peripheral blood, collected 28 days after the second AZD1222 dose. The sequence in DNA is TGCAGCGTTGAAGACAGTCACACTGAAGCTTTCTTT. This encodes CSVEDSHTEAFF.